This T cell receptor beta chain was sequenced for a study of blood T cell repertoires in COVID-19. For the study at large: Both acute and convalescent COVID-19 samples were obtained from the United States, Italy and Spain.

Germline V gene sequence: CDR1 SGDLS, CDR2 YYNGEE. The CDR3 contains 14 residues. V lost 4 bases, J lost 3 bases, and 4 bases stayed unmatched. Authors' processing steps: Reference gene primer amplification yielded estimated nucleated cell counts. Assay used: immunoSEQ multiplex PCR; TCRdb lists only in-frame clones, some missing. That table furnishes V, J and clone size, whereas the DNA furnished D and trimming. Of 450,000 or so clones listed, 89% are singletons. J is TRBJ1-2 and V is TRBV9, with TRBD1 matching 9 bases. The sequencing input was peripheral blood. The TCR comes from a man younger than 35 with COVID-19, enrolled during active disease. The CDR3 spells CASSNRQGDYGYTF. The CDR3 DNA follows: TGTGCCAGCAGCAACCGACAGGGGGACTATGGCTACACCTTC.